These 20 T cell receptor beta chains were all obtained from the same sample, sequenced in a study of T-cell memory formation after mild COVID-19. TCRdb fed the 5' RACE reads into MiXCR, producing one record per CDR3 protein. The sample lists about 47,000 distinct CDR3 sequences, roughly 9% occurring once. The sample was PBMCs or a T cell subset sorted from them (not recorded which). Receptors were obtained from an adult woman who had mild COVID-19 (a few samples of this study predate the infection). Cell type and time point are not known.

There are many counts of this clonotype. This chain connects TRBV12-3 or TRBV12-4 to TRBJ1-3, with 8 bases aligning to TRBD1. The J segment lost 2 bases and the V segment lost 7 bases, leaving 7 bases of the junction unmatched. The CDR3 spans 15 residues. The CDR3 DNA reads TGTGCCAGCAACCCGACAGGGGAGGCTGGAAACACCATATATTTT. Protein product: CASNPTGEAGNTIYF.

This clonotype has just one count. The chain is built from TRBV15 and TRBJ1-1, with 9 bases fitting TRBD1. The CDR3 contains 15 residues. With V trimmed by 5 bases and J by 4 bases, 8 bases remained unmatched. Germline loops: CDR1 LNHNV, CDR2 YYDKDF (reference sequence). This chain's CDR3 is CATSGPTGGSTEAFF. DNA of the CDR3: TGTGCCACCAGCGGCCCGACAGGGGGGAGCACTGAAGCTTTCTTT.

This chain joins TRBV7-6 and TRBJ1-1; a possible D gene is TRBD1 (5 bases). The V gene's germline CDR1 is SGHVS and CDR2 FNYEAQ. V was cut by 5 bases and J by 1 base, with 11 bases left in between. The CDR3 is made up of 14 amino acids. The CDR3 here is CASSPGVRNTEAFF. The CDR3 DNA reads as TGTGCCAGCAGCCCGGGGGTAAGGAACACTGAAGCTTTCTTT. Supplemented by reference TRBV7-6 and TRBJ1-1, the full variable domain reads GAGVSQSPRYKVTKRGQDVALRCDPISGHVSLYWYRQALGQGPEFLTYFNYEAQQDKSGLPNDRFSAERPEGSISTLTIQRTEQRDSAMYRCASSPGVRNTEAFFGQGTRLTVV.

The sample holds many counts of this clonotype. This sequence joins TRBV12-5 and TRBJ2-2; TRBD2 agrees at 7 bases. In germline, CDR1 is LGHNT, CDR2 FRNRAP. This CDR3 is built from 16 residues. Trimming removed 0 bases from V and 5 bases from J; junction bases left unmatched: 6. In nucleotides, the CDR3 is TGTGCTAGTGGTTTGGTACGTCTAGCGGAGACCGGGGAGCTGTTTTTT. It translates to CASGLVRLAETGELFF. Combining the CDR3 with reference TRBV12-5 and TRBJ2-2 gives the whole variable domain DARVTQTPRHKVTEMGQEVTMRCQPILGHNTVFWYRQTMMQGLELLAYFRNRAPLDDSGMPKDRFSAEMPDATLATLKIQPSEPRDSAVYFCASGLVRLAETGELFFGEGSRLTVL.

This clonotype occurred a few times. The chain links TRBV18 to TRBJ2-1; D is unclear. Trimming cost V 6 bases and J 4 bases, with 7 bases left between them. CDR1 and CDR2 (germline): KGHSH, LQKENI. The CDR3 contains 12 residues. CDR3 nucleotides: TGTGCCAGCTCCCCGGATTACAATGAGCAGTTCTTC. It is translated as CASSPDYNEQFF.

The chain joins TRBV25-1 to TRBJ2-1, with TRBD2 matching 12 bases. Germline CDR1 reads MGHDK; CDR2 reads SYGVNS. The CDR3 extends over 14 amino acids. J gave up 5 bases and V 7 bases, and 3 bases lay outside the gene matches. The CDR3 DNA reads TGTGCCAGCACTCGGACTAGCGGGAACAATGAGCAGTTCTTC. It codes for CASTRTSGNNEQFF.

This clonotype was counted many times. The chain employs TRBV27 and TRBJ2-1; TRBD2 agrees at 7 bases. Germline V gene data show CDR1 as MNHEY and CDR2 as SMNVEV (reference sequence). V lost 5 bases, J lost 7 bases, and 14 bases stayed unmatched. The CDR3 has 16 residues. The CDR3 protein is CASSLYLGGGRNEQFF. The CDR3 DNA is TGTGCCAGCAGTCTTTATCTGGGCGGGGGTCGAAATGAGCAGTTCTTC.

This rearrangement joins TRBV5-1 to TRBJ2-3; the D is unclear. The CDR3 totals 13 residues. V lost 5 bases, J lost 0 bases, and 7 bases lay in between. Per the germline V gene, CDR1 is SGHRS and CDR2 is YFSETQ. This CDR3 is CASREGSTDTQYF. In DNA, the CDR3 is TGCGCCAGCAGGGAAGGGAGCACAGATACGCAGTATTTT.

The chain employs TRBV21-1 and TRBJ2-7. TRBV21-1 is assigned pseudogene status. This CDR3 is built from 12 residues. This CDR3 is CASTDISYEQYF. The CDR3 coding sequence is TGTGCCAGCACCGACATAAGCTACGAGCAGTACTTC.

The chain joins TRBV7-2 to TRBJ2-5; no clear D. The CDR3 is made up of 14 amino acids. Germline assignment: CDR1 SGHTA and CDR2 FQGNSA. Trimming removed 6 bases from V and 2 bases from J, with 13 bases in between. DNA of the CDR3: TGTGCCAGCAGTCAAAATCGGATACAAGAGACCCAGTACTTC. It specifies CASSQNRIQETQYF.

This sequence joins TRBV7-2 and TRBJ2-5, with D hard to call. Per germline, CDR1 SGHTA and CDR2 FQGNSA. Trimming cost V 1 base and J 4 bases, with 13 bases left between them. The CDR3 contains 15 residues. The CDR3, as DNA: TGTGCCAGCAGCTTAGGCGGAAGTATGTCAGAGACCCAGTACTTC. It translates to CASSLGGSMSETQYF.

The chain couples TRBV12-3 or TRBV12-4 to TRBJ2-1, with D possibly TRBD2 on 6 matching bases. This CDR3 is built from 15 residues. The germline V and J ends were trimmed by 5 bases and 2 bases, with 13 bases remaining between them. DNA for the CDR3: TGTGCCAGCAGTGTCGCCGGGACTCCCTACAATGAGCAGTTCTTC. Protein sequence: CASSVAGTPYNEQFF.

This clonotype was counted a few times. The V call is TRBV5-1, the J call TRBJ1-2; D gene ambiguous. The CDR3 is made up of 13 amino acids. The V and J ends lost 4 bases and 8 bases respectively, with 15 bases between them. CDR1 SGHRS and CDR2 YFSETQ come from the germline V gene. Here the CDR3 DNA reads TGCGCCAGCAGCGGGCCGGCCCTAGGGGGCTACACCTTC. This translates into CASSGPALGGYTF.

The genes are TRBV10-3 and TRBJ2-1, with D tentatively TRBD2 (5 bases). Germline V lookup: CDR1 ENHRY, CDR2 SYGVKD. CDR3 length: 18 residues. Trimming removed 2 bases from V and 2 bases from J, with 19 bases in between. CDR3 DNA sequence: TGTGCCATCAGTGAGCCCGGGGTCTTTAGCAGACCCTACAATGAGCAGTTCTTC. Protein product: CAISEPGVFSRPYNEQFF.

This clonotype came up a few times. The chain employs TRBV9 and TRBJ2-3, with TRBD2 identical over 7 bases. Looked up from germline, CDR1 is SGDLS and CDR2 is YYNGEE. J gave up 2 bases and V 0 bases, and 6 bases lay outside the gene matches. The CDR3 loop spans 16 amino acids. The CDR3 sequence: CASSVEPGLPTDTQYF. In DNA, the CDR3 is TGTGCCAGCAGCGTAGAACCGGGACTACCCACAGATACGCAGTATTTT.

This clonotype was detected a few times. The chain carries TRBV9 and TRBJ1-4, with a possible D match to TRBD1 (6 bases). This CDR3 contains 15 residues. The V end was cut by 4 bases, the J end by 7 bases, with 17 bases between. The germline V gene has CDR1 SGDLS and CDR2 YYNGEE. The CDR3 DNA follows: TGTGCCAGCAGCTCCACCCCGGACAGTGGTGAAAAACTGTTTTTT. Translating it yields CASSSTPDSGEKLFF. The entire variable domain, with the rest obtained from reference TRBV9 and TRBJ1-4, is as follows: DSGVTQTPKHLITATGQRVTLRCSPRSGDLSVYWYQQSLDQGLQFLIQYYNGEERAKGNILERFSAQQFPDLHSELNLSSLELGDSALYFCASSSTPDSGEKLFFGSGTQLSVL.

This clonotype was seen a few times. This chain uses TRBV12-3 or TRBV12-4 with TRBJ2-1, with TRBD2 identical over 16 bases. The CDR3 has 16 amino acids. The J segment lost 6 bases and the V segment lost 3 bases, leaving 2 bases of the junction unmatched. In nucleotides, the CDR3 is TGTGCCAGCAGTTTGGGACTAGCGGGGGGGCCCAATGAGCAGTTCTTC. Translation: CASSLGLAGGPNEQFF.

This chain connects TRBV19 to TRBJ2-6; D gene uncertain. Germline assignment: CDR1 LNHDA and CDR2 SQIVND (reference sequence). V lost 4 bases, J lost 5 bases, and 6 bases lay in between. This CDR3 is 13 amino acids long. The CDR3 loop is CASSNDRANVLTF. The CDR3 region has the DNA TGTGCCAGTAGTAACGACAGGGCCAACGTCCTGACTTTC.

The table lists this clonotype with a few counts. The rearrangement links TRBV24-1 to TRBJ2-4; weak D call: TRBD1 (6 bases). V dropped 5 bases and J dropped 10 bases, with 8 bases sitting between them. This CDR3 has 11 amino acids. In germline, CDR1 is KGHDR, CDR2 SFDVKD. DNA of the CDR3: TGTGCCACCAGTGTTGGACAGATTCAGTACTTC. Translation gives CATSVGQIQYF.

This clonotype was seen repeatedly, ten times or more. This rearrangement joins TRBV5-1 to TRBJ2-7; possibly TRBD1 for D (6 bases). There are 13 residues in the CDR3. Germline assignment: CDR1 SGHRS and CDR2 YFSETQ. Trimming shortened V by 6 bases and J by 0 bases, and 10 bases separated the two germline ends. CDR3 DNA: TGCGCCAGCACCTGGGACAACTCCTACGAGCAGTACTTC. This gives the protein CASTWDNSYEQYF. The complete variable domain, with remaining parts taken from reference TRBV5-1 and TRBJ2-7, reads KAGVTQTPRYLIKTRGQQVTLSCSPISGHRSVSWYQQTPGQGLQFLFEYFSETQRNKGNFPGRFSGRQFSNSRSEMNVSTLELGDSALYLCASTWDNSYEQYFGPGTRLTVT.